This TCR beta chain was identified in a study of T cell repertoires in cytomegalovirus infection. For the study at large: Public signatures in TCR beta pointed to CMV infection and matching HLA type.

Via MiXCR, TCRdb re-called the reads, giving one row per CDR3 protein. The sample has approximately 630,000 distinct CDR3 sequences, roughly 24% seen once; the top ten hold 8%. Study-wide results and limits: Cumulative public TCR beta family frequency identified CMV carriers with the relevant HLA.

V shed 6 bases, J shed 4 bases, and the junction held 6 bases outside the gene matches. This CDR3 spans 13 amino acids. Ten or more counts support this clonotype. Its antigen is not known. The chain is built from TRBV12-3 or TRBV12-4 and TRBJ2-7; the match to TRBD1 covers 7 bases. The clonotype was recovered from a human donor in good health (CMV status not recorded). Some clones in this sample may be carry-over from other donors' samples. The sample taken for sequencing was CD8+ T cells from PBMCs. Here the CDR3 reads CASRPGTEYEQYF. The CDR3 DNA follows: TGTGCCAGCAGGCCCGGGACAGAGTACGAGCAGTACTTC.